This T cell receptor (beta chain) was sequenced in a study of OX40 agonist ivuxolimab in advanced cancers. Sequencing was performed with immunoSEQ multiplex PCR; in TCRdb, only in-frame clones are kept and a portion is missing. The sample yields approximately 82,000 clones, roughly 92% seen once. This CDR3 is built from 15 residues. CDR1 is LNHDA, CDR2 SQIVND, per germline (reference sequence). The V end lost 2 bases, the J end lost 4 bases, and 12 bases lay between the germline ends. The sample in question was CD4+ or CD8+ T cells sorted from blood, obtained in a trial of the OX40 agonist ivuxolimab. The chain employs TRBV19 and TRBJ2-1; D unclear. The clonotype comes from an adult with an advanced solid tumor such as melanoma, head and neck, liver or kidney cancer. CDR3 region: CASSILRDVYNEQFF. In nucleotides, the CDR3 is TGTGCCAGTAGTATATTGCGTGACGTTTACAATGAGCAGTTCTTC.